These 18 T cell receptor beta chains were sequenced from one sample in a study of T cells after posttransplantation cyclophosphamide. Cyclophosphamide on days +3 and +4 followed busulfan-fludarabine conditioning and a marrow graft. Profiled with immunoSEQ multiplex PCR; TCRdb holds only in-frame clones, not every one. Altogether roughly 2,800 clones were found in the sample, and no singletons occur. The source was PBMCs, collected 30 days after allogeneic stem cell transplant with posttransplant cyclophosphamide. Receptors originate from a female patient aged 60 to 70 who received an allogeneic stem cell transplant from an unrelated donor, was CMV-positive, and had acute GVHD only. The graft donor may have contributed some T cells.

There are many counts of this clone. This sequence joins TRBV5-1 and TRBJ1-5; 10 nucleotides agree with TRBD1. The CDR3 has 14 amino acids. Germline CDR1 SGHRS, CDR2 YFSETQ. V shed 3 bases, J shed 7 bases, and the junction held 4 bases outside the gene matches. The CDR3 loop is CASSSDRGVQPQHF. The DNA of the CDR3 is TGCGCCAGCAGCTCGGACAGGGGGGTGCAGCCCCAGCATTTT.

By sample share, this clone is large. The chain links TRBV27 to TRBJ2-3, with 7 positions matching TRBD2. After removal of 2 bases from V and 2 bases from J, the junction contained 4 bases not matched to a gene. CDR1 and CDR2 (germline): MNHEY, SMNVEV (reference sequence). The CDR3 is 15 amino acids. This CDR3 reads CASSLVLADTDTQYF. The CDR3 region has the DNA TGTGCCAGCAGTTTAGTCCTAGCGGACACAGATACGCAGTATTTT.

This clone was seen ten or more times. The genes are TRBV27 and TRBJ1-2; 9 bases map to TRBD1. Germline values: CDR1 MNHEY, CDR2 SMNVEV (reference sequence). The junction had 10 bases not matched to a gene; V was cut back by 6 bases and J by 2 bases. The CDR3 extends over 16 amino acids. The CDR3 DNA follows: TGTGCCAGCAGATCGCCGGGACAGGGATCCAACTATGGCTACACCTTC. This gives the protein CASRSPGQGSNYGYTF.

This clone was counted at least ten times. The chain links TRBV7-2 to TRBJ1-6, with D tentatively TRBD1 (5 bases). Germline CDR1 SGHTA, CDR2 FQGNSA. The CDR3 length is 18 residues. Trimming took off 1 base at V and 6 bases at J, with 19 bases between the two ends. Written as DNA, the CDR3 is TGTGCCAGCAGCTTAGTCGGGTCAGGGTGGGGGGGTAATTCACCCCTCCACTTT. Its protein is CASSLVGSGWGGNSPLHF.

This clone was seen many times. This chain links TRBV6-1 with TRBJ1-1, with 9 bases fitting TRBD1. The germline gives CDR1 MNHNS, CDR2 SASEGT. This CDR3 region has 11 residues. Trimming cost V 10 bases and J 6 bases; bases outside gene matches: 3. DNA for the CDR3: TGTGCCATTACAGGGGGCGCTGAAGCTTTCTTT. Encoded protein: CAITGGAEAFF.

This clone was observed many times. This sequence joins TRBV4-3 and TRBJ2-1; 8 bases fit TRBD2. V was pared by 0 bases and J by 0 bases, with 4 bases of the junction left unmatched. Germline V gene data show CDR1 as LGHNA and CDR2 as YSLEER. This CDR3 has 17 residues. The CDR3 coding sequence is TGCGCCAGCAGCCAAGATCGACTAGCGTTCTCCTACAATGAGCAGTTCTTC. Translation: CASSQDRLAFSYNEQFF.

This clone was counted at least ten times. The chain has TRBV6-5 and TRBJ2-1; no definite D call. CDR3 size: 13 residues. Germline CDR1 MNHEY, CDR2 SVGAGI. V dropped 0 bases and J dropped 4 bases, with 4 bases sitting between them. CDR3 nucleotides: TGTGCCAGCAGTTACTCTATGTACAATGAGCAGTTCTTC. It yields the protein CASSYSMYNEQFF.

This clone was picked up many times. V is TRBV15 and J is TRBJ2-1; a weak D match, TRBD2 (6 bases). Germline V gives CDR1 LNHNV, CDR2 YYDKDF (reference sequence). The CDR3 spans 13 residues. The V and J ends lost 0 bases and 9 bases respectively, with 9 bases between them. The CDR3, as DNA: TGTGCCACCAGCAGAGAACGGAGGGGTGAGCAGTTCTTC. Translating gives CATSRERRGEQFF.

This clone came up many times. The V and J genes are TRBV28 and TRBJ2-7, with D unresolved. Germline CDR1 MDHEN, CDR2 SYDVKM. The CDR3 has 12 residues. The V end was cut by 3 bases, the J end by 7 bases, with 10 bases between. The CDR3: CASSLVVWEQYF. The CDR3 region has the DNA TGTGCCAGCAGTTTGGTAGTTTGGGAGCAGTACTTC.

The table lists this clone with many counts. The CDR3 loop reads CASSLEGRGEAFF. CDR3 nucleotide sequence: TGTGCCAGCAGCTTAGAAGGCAGGGGTGAAGCTTTCTTT. V is TRBV7-9 and J is TRBJ1-1; possibly TRBD1 for D (6 bases). Germline assignment: CDR1 SEHNR and CDR2 FQNEAQ (reference sequence). The CDR3 extends over 13 amino acids. Trimming left V 1 base short and J 7 bases short, with 10 bases between. The variable domain in full, completed from reference TRBV7-9 and TRBJ1-1, reads DTGVSQNPRHKITKRGQNVTFRCDPISEHNRLYWYRQTLGQGPEFLTYFQNEAQLEKSRLLSDRFSAERPKGSFSTLEIQRTEQGDSAMYLCASSLEGRGEAFFGQGTRLTVV.

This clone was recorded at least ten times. The CDR3 region is CASSFFRTGWQAFF. The CDR3 nucleotides read TGTGCCAGCAGTTTTTTCCGGACAGGGTGGCAAGCTTTCTTT. The J gene is TRBJ1-1, the V gene TRBV27, with TRBD1 identical over 8 bases. V shed 3 bases and J 9 bases; nucleotides not matched to a gene: 9. This CDR3 has 14 amino acids. Germline V gives CDR1 MNHEY, CDR2 SMNVEV (reference sequence).

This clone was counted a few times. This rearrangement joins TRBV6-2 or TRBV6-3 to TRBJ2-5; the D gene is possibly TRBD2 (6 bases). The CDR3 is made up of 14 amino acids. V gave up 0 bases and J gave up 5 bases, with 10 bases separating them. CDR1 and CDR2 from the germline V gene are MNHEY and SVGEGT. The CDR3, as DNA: TGTGCCAGCAGTTACTCGGCCAGCGGGGAGACCCAGTACTTC. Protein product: CASSYSASGETQYF.

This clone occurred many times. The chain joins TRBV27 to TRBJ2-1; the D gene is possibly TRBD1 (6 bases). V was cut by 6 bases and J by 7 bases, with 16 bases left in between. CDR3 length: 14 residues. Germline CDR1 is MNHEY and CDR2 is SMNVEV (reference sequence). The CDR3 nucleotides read TGTGCCAGCAGCCCCCAGACAGGACGAAATGAGCAGTTCTTC. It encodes CASSPQTGRNEQFF.

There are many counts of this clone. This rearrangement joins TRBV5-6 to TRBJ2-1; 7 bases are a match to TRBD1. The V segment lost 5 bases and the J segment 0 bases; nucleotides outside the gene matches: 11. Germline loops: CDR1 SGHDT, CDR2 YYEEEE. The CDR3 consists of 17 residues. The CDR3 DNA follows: TGTGCCAGCAGTACTGGCGTCAGGGGGTACTCCTACAATGAGCAGTTCTTC. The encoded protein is CASSTGVRGYSYNEQFF.

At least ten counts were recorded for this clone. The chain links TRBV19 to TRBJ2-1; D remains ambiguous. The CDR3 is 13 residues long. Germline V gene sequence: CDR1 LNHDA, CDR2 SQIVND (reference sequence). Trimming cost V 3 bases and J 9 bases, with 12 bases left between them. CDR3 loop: CASSIASWAEQFF. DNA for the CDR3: TGTGCCAGTAGTATCGCCTCCTGGGCTGAGCAGTTCTTC. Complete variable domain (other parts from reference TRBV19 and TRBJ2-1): DGGITQSPKYLFRKEGQNVTLSCEQNLNHDAMYWYRQDPGQGLRLIYYSQIVNDFQKGDIAEGYSVSREKKESFPLTVTSAQKNPTAFYLCASSIASWAEQFFGPGTRLTVL.

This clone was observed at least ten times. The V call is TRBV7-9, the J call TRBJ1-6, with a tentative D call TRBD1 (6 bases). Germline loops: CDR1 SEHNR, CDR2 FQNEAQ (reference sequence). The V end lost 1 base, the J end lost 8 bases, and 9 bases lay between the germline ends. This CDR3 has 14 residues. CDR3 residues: CASSLVAGDSPLHF. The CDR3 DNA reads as TGTGCCAGCAGCTTAGTAGCAGGGGATTCACCCCTCCACTTT.

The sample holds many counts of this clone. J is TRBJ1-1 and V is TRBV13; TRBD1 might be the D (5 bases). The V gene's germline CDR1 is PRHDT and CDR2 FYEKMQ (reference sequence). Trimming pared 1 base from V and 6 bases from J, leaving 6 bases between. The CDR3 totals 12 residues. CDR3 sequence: CASSLEQAEAFF. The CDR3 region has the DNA TGTGCCAGCAGCTTAGAACAGGCTGAAGCTTTCTTT.

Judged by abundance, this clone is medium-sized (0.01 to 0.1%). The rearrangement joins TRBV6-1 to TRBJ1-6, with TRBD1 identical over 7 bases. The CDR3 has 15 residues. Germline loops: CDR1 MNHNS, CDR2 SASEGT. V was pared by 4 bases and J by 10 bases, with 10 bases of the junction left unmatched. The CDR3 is CASSGTGWEESPLHF. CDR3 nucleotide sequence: TGTGCCAGCAGTGGGACAGGCTGGGAAGAATCACCCCTCCACTTT.